The subject of this entry is one TCR beta chain. The antigen remains unidentified. The sample comes from a study of T cells after yellow fever vaccination. Study outcomes and limitations: The booster saw the reappearance of most primary-vaccination clones (roughly 95% CD4, 70% to 90% CD8). The presence of abundant clonotypes contaminating from the bulk population was possible in FACS-sorted repertoires.

Each CDR3 protein is one row after TCRdb ran MiXCR on the 5' RACE reads. The sample holds some 260,000 distinct CDR3 sequences, over 4.5% seen once. The CDR3 runs 15 residues. Germline assignment: CDR1 MNHEY and CDR2 SVGAGI. Between the trimmed V and J ends, which lost 4 bases and 1 base, there was a span of 13 bases. This sequence joins TRBV6-5 and TRBJ1-2; unclear D gene. The sample was CD4+ T cells sorted from PBMCs, taken on the day of the yellow fever booster vaccination. The clonotype originates from a man between 18 and 29 years old who received the YFV17D yellow fever vaccine. CDR3 region: CASSSNPTINYGYTF. In DNA form, the CDR3 reads TGTGCCAGCAGTTCCAATCCAACCATTAACTATGGCTACACCTTC.